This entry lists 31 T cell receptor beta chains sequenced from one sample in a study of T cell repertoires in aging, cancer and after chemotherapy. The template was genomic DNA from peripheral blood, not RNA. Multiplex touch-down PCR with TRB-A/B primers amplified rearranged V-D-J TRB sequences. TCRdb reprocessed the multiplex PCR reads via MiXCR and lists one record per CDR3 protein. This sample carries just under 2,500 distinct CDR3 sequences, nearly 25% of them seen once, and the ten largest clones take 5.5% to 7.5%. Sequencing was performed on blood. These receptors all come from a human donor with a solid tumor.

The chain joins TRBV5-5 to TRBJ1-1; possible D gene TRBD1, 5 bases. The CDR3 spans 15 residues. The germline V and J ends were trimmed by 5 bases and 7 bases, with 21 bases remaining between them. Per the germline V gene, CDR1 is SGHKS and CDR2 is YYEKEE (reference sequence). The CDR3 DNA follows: TGTGCCAGCAGAATCCCCGGGGCCAGTCTCTTTGAAGCTTTCTTT. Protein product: CASRIPGASLFEAFF.

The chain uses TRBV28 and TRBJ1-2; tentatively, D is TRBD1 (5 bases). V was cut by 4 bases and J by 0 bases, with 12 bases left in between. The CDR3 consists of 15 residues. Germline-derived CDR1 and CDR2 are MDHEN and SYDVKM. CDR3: CASSSMGVTNYGYTF. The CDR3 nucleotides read TGTGCCAGCAGTTCAATGGGGGTAACTAACTATGGCTACACCTTC.

CDR3 sequence: CASRDRTGSVREKLFF. For the CDR3, the DNA is TGTGCCAGCAGAGACCGGACAGGGTCGGTGAGGGAAAAACTGTTTTTT. This rearrangement joins TRBV6-5 to TRBJ1-4; TRBD1 agrees at 8 bases. V trimming: 6 bases; J trimming: 8 bases; junction bases outside the gene matches: 14. The germline V gene encodes CDR1 MNHEY and CDR2 SVGAGI. The CDR3 totals 16 residues.

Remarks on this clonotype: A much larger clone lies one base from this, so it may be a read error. CDR3 DNA sequence: TGCAGTGCAGCGCCGAGACTAGCGGGAGGATATGCAGATACGCAGTATTTT. This gives the protein CSAAPRLAGGYADTQYF. The V and J genes are TRBV20-1 and TRBJ2-3; 13 bases are a match to TRBD2. CDR3 size: 17 residues. V shed 6 bases and J 4 bases; nucleotides not matched to a gene: 13. From germline, CDR1 is DFQATT and CDR2 SNEGSKA (reference sequence).

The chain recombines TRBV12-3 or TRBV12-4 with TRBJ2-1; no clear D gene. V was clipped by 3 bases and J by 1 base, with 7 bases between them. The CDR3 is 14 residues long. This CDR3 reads CASSFQVSYNEQFF. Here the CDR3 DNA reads TGTGCCAGCAGTTTCCAGGTTTCCTACAATGAGCAGTTCTTC.

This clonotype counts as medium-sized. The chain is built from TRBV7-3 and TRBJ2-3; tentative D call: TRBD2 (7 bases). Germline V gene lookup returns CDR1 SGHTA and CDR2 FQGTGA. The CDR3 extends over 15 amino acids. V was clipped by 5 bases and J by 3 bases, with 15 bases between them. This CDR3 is CASSPGGGPTDTQYF. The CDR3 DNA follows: TGTGCCAGCAGCCCCGGCGGGGGCCCAACAGATACGCAGTATTTT.

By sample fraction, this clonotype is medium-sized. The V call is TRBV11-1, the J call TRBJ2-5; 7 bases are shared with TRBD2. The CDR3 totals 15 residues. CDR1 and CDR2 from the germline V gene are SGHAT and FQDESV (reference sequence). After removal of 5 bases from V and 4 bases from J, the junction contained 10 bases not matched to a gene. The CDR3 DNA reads TGTGCCAGCAGCCCCTCGCAGCGGGGTATAGAGACCCAGTACTTC. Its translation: CASSPSQRGIETQYF. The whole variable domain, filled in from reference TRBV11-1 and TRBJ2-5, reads EAEVAQSPRYKITEKSQAVAFWCDPISGHATLYWYRQILGQGPELLVQFQDESVVDDSQLPKDRFSAERLKGVDSTLKIQPAELGDSAMYLCASSPSQRGIETQYFGPGTRLLVL.

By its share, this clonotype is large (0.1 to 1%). The CDR3 loop reads CASSTQGGGSYGYTF. Written as DNA, the CDR3 is TGTGCCAGCAGTACTCAAGGGGGGGGGAGCTATGGCTACACCTTC. The V gene is TRBV6-5, the J gene TRBJ1-2; D may be TRBD1 (6 bases). Trimming removed 5 bases from V and 4 bases from J, with 17 bases in between. CDR1 is MNHEY, CDR2 SVGAGI, per germline. This CDR3 has 15 residues.

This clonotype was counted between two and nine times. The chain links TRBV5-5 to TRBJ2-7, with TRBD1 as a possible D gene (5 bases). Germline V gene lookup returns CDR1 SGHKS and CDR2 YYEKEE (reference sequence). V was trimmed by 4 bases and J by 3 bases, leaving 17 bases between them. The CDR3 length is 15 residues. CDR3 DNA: TGTGCCAGCAGCCGAGAACAGGCCGTCGGCTACGAGCAGTACTTC. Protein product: CASSREQAVGYEQYF.

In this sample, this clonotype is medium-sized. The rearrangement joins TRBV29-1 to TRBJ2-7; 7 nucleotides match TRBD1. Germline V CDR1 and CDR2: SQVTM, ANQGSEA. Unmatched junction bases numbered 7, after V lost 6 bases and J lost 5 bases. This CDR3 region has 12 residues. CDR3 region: CSVLWTGHEQYF. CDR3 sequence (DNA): TGCAGCGTCCTATGGACAGGCCACGAGCAGTACTTC.

The chain's CDR3 is CSARSLGYEQYF. For the CDR3, the DNA is TGCAGTGCTAGATCCTTAGGTTACGAGCAGTACTTC. The genes are TRBV20-1 and TRBJ2-7; D remains unclear. The CDR3 contains 12 residues. V lost 2 bases to trimming and J lost 4 bases, with 9 bases between them. Germline values: CDR1 DFQATT, CDR2 SNEGSKA (reference sequence).

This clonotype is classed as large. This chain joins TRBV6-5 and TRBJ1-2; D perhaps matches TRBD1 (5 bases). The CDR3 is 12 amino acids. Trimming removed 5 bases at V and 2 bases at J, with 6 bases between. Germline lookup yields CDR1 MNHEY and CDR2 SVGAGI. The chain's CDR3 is CASSRDNYGYTF. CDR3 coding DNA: TGTGCCAGCAGTAGGGACAACTATGGCTACACCTTC.

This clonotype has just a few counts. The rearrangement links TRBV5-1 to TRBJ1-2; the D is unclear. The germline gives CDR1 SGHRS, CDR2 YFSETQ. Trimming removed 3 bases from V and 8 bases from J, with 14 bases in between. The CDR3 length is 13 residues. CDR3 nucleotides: TGCGCCAGCAGCTCCGAATACCGCGCCGGCTACACCTTC. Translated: CASSSEYRAGYTF.

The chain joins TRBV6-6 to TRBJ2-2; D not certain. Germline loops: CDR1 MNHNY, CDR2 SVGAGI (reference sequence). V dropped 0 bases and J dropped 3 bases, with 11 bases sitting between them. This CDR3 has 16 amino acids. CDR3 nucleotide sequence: TGTGCCAGCAGTTACTCCCAGAGGCTGGACACCGGGGAGCTGTTTTTT. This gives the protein CASSYSQRLDTGELFF.

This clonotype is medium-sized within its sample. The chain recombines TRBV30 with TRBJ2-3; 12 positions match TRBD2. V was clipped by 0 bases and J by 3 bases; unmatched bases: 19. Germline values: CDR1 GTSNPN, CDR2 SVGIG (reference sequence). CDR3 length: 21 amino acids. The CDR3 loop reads CAWSVMAGASGRAQGTDTQYF. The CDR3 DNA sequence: TGTGCCTGGAGTGTTATGGCTGGGGCTAGCGGGAGGGCCCAGGGAACAGATACGCAGTATTTT.

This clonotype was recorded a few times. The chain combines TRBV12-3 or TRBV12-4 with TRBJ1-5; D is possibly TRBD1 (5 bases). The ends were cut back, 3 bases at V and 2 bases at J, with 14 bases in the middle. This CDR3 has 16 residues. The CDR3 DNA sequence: TGTGCCAGCAGTTTGCTGGGGCGCGGGGGCAATCAGCCCCAGCATTTT. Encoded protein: CASSLLGRGGNQPQHF.

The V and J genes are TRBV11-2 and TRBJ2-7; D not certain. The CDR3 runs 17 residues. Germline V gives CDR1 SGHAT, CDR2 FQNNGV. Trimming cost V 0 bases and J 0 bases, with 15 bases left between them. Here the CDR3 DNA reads TGTGCCAGCAGCTTAGAGCTTTCTACCCAAAGCTCCTACGAGCAGTACTTC. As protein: CASSLELSTQSSYEQYF.

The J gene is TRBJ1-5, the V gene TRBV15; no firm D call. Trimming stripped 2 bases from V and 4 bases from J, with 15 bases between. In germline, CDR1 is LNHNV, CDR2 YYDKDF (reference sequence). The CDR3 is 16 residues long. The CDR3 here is CATSRPEGMDNQPQHF. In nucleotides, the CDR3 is TGTGCCACCAGCAGACCGGAGGGAATGGATAATCAGCCCCAGCATTTT.

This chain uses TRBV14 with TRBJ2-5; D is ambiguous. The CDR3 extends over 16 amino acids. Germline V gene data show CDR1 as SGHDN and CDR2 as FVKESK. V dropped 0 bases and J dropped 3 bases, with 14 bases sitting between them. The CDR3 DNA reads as TGTGCCAGCAGCCAAGATCTAGGTCAGAGAGAAGAGACCCAGTACTTC. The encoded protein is CASSQDLGQREETQYF.

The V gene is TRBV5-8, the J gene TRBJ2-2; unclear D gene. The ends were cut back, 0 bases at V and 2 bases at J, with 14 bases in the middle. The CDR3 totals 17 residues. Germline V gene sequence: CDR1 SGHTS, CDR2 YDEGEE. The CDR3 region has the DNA TGTGCCAGCAGCTTGGGGATAGGTGCTACAAACACCGGGGAGCTGTTTTTT. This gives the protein CASSLGIGATNTGELFF.

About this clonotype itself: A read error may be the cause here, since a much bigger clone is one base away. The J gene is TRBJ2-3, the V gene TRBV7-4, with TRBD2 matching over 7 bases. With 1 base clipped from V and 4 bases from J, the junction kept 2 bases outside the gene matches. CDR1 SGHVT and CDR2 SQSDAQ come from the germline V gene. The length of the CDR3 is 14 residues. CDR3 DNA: TGTGCCAGCAGCTTAGTGGCGGGAGCAGATACGCAGTATTTT. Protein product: CASSLVAGADTQYF.

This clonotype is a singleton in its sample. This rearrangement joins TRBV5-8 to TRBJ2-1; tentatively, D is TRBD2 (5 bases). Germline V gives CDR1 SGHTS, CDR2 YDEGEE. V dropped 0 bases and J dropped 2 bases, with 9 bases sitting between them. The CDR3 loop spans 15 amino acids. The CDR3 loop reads CASSLGGRAYNEQFF. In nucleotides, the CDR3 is TGTGCCAGCAGCTTGGGAGGGCGCGCCTACAATGAGCAGTTCTTC.

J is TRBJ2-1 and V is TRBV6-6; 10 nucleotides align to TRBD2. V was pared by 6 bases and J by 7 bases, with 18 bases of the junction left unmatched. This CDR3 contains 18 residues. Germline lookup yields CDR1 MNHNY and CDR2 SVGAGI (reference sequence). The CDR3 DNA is TGTGCCAGCAGGAGGGGGAAAACGCTAGCGGGGGTGAGAAATGAGCAGTTCTTC. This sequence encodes CASRRGKTLAGVRNEQFF.

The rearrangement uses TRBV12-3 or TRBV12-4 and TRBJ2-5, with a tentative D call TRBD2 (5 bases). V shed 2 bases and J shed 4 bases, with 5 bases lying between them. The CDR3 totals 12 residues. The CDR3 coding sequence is TGTGCCAGCAGTTTACGGGGAGAGACCCAGTACTTC. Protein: CASSLRGETQYF.

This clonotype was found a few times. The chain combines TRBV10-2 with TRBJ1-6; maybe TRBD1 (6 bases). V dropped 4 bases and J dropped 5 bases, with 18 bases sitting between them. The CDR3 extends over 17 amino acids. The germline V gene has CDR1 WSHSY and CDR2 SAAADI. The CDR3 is CASSVDHVAGDNSPLHF. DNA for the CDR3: TGCGCCAGCAGTGTTGACCATGTCGCAGGGGATAATTCACCCCTCCACTTT.

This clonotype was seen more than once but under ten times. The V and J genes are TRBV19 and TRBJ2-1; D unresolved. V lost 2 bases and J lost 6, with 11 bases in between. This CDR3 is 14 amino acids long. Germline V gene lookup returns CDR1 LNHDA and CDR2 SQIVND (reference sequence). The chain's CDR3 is CASSINGPTNEQFF. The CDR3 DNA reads TGTGCCAGTAGTATAAACGGCCCGACCAATGAGCAGTTCTTC.

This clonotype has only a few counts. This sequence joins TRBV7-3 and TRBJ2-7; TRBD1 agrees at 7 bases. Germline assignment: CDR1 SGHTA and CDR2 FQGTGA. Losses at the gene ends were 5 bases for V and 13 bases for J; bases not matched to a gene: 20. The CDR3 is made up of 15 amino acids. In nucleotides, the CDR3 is TGTGCCAGCAGCCCAACCCCCGGACAGGCAGCACTAGTTTACTTC. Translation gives CASSPTPGQAALVYF.

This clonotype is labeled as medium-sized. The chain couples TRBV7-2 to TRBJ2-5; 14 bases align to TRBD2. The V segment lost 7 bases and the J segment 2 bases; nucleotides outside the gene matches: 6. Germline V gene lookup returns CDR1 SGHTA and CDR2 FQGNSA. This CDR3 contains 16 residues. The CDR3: CASTLGLAGGQETQYF. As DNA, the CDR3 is TGTGCCAGCACCCTAGGACTAGCGGGGGGACAAGAGACCCAGTACTTC.

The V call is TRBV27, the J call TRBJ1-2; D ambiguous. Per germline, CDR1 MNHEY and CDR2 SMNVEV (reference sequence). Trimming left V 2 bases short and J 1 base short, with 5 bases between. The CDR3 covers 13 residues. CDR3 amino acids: CASSLADNYGYTF. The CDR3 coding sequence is TGTGCCAGCAGTTTAGCGGATAACTATGGCTACACCTTC.

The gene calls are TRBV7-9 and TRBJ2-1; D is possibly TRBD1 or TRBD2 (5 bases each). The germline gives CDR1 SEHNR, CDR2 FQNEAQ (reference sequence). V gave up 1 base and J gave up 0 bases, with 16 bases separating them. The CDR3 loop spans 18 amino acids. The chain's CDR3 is CASSLGGGGEASYNEQFF. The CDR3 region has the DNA TGTGCCAGCAGCTTAGGCGGTGGGGGAGAGGCCTCCTACAATGAGCAGTTCTTC.

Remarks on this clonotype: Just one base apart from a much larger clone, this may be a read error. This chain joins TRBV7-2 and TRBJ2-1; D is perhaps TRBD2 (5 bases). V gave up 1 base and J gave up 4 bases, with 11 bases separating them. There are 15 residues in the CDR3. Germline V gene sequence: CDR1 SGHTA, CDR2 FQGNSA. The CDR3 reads CASSLGGSPYNEQFF. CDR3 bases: TGTGCCAGCAGCTTAGGAGGGAGTCCTTACAATGAGCAGTTCTTC. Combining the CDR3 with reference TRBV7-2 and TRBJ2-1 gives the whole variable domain GAGVSQSPSNKVTEKGKDVELRCDPISGHTALYWYRQSLGQGLEFLIYFQGNSAPDKSGLPSDRFSAERTGGSVSTLTIQRTQQEDSAVYLCASSLGGSPYNEQFFGPGTRLTVL.